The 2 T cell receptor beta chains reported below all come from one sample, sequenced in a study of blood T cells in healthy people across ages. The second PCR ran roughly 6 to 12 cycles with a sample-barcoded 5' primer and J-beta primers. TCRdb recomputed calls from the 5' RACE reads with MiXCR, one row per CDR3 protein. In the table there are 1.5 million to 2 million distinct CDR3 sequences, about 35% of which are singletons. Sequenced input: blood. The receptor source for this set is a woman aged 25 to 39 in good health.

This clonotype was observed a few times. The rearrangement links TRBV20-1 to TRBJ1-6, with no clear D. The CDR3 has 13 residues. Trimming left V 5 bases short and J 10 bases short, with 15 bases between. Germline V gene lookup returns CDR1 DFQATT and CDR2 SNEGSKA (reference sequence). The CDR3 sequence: CSAAYSGMSPLHF. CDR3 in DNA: TGCAGTGCTGCATACTCCGGGATGTCACCCCTCCACTTT.

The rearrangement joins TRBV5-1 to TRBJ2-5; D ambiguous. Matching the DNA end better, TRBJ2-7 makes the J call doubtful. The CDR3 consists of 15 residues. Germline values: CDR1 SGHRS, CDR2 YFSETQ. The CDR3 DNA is TGCGCCAGCAGCCCGGTGGTCACTGGGGCCTACGAGCAGTACTTC. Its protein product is CASSPVVTGAYEQYF.